This T cell receptor beta chain was retrieved from a study of regulatory and conventional T cells in breast cancer. This clonotype rates as medium-sized. The CDR3 spans 14 residues. The germline gives CDR1 SGHAT, CDR2 FQNNGV. The junction had 8 bases not matched to a gene; V was cut back by 7 bases and J by 5 bases. TCRdb reanalysed the PCR reads using MiXCR and keeps one entry per CDR3 protein. Here the sample spans fewer than 20,000 distinct CDR3 sequences, 32% being singletons. The source of this sequence is a female donor in good health. The V gene is TRBV11-2, the J gene TRBJ2-1; TRBD1 matches at 7 bases. Sequencing was performed on conventional T cells from blood. The CDR3 sequence: CASNPGGINNEQFF. The CDR3 bases are TGTGCCAGCAACCCAGGGGGAATTAACAATGAGCAGTTCTTC. The complete variable domain, with remaining parts taken from reference TRBV11-2 and TRBJ2-1, reads EAGVAQSPRYKIIEKRQSVAFWCNPISGHATLYWYQQILGQGPKLLIQFQNNGVVDDSQLPKDRFSAERLKGVDSTLKIQPAKLEDSAVYLCASNPGGINNEQFFGPGTRLTVL.